The entry that follows covers one TCR beta chain sequence. Assay: immunoSEQ multiplex PCR; the TCRdb copy retains only in-frame clones and omits some. The sample records 150,000 to 200,000 clones, approximately 92% being singletons. This sample was included in a study of control samples from healthy donors and cancer patients. Germline values: CDR1 MNHEY, CDR2 SVGAGI. V shed 6 bases and J shed 2 bases, with 13 bases lying between them. This CDR3 is built from 14 residues. The TCR was taken from a man under 40 in good health. Source material: blood. This rearrangement joins TRBV6-5 to TRBJ1-1; D gene uncertain. CDR3 region: CASSRGRQNTEAFF. The CDR3 DNA sequence: TGTGCCAGCAGCCGCGGACGGCAAAACACTGAAGCTTTCTTT.